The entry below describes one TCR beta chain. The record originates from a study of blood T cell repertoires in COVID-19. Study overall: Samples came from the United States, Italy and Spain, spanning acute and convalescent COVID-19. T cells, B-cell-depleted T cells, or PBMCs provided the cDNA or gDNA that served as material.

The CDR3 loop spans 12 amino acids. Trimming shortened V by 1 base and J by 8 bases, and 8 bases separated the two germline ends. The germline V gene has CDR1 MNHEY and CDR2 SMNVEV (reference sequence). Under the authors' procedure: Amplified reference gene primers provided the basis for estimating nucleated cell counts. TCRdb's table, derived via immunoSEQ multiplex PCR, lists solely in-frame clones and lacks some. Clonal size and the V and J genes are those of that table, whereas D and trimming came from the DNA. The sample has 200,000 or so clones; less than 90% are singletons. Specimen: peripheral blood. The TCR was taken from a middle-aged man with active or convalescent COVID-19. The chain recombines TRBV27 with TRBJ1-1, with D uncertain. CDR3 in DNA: TGTGCCAGCAGTTTATTCGGTCGGGAAGCTTTCTTT. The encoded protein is CASSLFGREAFF.